This T cell receptor beta chain was found in a study of T-cell memory formation after mild COVID-19. Study-level findings and limits: That cross-reactive memory joined was suggested by some responding clones appearing in pre-infection memory. Second-wave clones reaching peak frequency on day 37 lacked confirmed SARS-CoV-2 specificity.

For this clonotype: Antigen unknown.

From the 5' RACE reads, TCRdb called clonotypes with MiXCR, one entry per CDR3 protein. The sample has approximately 88,000 distinct CDR3 sequences; roughly 23% are singletons. The length of the CDR3 is 14 residues. The trim removed 10 bases at V and 2 bases at J, leaving 8 bases unmatched. The sequencing input was PBMCs or a T cell subset sorted from them (not recorded which). This clonotype was sampled from a man between 18 and 29 years old who had mild COVID-19 (a few samples of this study predate the infection). Cell type and time point are not known. The chain has TRBV12-3 or TRBV12-4 and TRBJ2-3; 8 nucleotides agree with TRBD2. CDR3 amino acids: CAIGERGLTDTQYF. The CDR3 nucleotides are TGTGCCATAGGCGAGCGGGGGCTCACAGATACGCAGTATTTT.